Below are 9 T cell receptor beta chains sequenced from a single sample in a study of T cell clonotyping in hematopoietic cell transplantation. Clones were read by immunoSEQ multiplex PCR, and TCRdb kept only the in-frame ones, dropping some. Of approximately 5,900 clones in the sample, around 79% were seen once. The sequenced sample was PBMCs, obtained 100 days after allogeneic stem cell transplant. The receptors shown here come from a female patient in her 30s who had an allogeneic stem cell transplant, so the T cells may come from the graft donor. Some clones in this sample may be carry-over from other donors' samples.

Comment on this clone: One end of the junction fails to match germline, which may point to a read error. J is TRBJ1-2 and V is TRBV11-2; the D is unclear. Germline CDR1 reads SGHAT; CDR2 reads FQNNGV. The length of the CDR3 is 13 residues. The CDR3 reads CASSPTAYYGYTF. The CDR3 DNA reads as TGCGCCAGCAGCCCGACGGCTTACTATGGCTACACCTTC.

CDR3 in amino acids: CASSGLNSNQPQHF. CDR3 nucleotides: TGTGCCAGCAGCGGGCTTAATAGCAATCAGCCCCAGCATTTT. The V and J genes are TRBV6-5 and TRBJ1-5; no reliable D call. With 6 bases removed from V and 0 bases from J, the gap between germline ends came to 9 bases. This CDR3 is 14 amino acids long. Germline V gives CDR1 MNHEY, CDR2 SVGAGI.

The rearrangement joins TRBV30 to TRBJ1-5; a weak D match, TRBD1 (5 bases). The V gene's germline CDR1 is GTSNPN and CDR2 SVGIG (reference sequence). V gave up 0 bases and J gave up 2 bases, with 11 bases separating them. The CDR3 sequence is 15 residues long. In nucleotides, the CDR3 is TGTGCCTGGAGTGTGGGGCGGAGGGGCAATCAGCCCCAGCATTTT. Its translation: CAWSVGRRGNQPQHF. The variable domain in full, completed from reference TRBV30 and TRBJ1-5, reads SQTIHQWPATLVQPVGSPLSLECTVEGTSNPNLYWYRQAAGRGLQLLFYSVGIGQISSEVPQNLSASRPQDRQFILSSKKLLLSDSGFYLCAWSVGRRGNQPQHFGDGTRLSIL.

The chain carries TRBV21-1 and TRBJ2-2; the D call TRBD2 from the table was never checked on the DNA. TRBV21-1 is marked as a pseudogene. The length of the CDR3 is 17 residues. In DNA form, the CDR3 reads TGTGCCAGCAGCAAGGGACTAGCGGGGGGGCACGGCGGGGAGCTGTTTTTT. This codes for CASSKGLAGGHGGELFF.

The chain is built from TRBV6-6 and TRBJ1-4; no clear D gene. V dropped 4 bases and J dropped 2 bases, with 8 bases sitting between them. The length of the CDR3 is 14 residues. Germline V lookup: CDR1 MNHNY, CDR2 SVGAGI (reference sequence). The CDR3 coding sequence is TGTGCCAGCAGTTCACATCAGACTAATGAAAAACTGTTTTTT. Translating it yields CASSSHQTNEKLFF.

The rearrangement links TRBV30 to TRBJ2-5; 7 nucleotides align to TRBD1. This CDR3 spans 14 amino acids. The germline CDR1 and CDR2 sequences are GTSNPN and SVGIG (reference sequence). V trimming: 0 bases; J trimming: 5 bases; junction bases outside the gene matches: 6. The CDR3 loop reads CAWSVHRGGETQYF. In DNA, the CDR3 is TGTGCCTGGAGTGTCCACAGGGGCGGCGAGACCCAGTACTTC.

This clone was found once. The V gene is TRBV9, the J gene TRBJ1-4, with D possibly TRBD1 on 5 matching bases. Germline CDR1 and CDR2: SGDLS and YYNGEE. Trimming pared 0 bases from V and 6 bases from J, leaving 6 bases between. This CDR3 is built from 13 residues. Here the CDR3 DNA reads TGTGCCAGCAGCGTAGGGGGGGATGAAAAACTGTTTTTT. Protein product: CASSVGGDEKLFF. Drawing the rest from reference TRBV9 and TRBJ1-4, the complete variable domain is DSGVTQTPKHLITATGQRVTLRCSPRSGDLSVYWYQQSLDQGLQFLIQYYNGEERAKGNILERFSAQQFPDLHSELNLSSLELGDSALYFCASSVGGDEKLFFGSGTQLSVL.

This clone was counted only a few times. This chain uses TRBV5-6 with TRBJ2-3, with D perhaps TRBD1 or TRBD2 (5 bases each). The CDR3 spans 12 residues. CDR1 and CDR2 from the germline V gene are SGHDT and YYEEEE. The germline V and J ends were trimmed by 1 base and 6 bases, with 6 bases remaining between them. CDR3 amino acids: CASSLWGDTQYF. The DNA of the CDR3 is TGTGCCAGCAGCTTGTGGGGGGATACGCAGTATTTT.

CDR3: CATTSGPPRGTEAFF. The DNA of the CDR3 is TGTGCCACCACGTCGGGACCTCCGAGGGGCACTGAAGCTTTCTTT. The chain couples TRBV2 to TRBJ1-1; possible D gene TRBD1, 5 bases. The V gene lost 10 bases and the J gene lost 4 bases, with 22 bases spanning the gap. The CDR3 is 15 amino acids. Germline V lookup: CDR1 SNHLY, CDR2 FYNNEI.